This TCR beta chain was recorded in a study of radiotherapy plus CTLA-4 blockade in lung cancer. Study-wide context: Objective responses were documented in around a sixth of patients, with disease control in around 31%. Study observations and caveats: The study found tumor-derived TCR clones expanded in blood after radiotherapy plus ipilimumab.

Germline V CDR1 and CDR2: LGHNA, YSLEER. The CDR3 has 20 residues. Trimming took 0 bases from V and 0 from J; bases not matched to a gene: 16. Participants had chemo-refractory metastatic non-small-cell lung cancer and were treated with focal radiation plus ipilimumab CTLA-4 blockade. To note about this clone: Its specificity is unknown.

Some clones are missing from TCRdb's copy, which holds only in-frame ones; the method was immunoSEQ multiplex PCR. Of around 72,000 clones listed, around four fifths are singletons. The specimen comprised peripheral blood, sampled from a patient treated with radiotherapy plus ipilimumab. V and J are TRBV4-3 and TRBJ2-7; 8 positions agree with TRBD1. This TCR came from a human donor with non-small cell lung cancer who had a complete response to radiotherapy plus ipilimumab. In DNA form, the CDR3 reads TGCGCCAGCAGCCAAGATGTGCGGGACAGGTTTTACCCTAGCTCCTACGAGCAGTACGTC. It translates to CASSQDVRDRFYPSSYEQYV.